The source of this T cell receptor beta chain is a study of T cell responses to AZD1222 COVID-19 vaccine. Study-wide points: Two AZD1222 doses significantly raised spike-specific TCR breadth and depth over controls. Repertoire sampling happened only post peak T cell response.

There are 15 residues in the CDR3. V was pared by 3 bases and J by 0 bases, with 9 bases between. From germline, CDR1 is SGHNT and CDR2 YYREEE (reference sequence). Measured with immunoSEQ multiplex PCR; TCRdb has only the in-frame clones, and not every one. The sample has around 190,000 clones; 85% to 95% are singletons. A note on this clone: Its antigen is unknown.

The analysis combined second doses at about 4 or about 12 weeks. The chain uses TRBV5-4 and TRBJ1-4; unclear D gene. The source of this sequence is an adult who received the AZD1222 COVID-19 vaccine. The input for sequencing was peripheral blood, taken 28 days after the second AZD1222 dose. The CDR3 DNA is TGTGCCAGCAGCTACTATTCTTCAACTAATGAAAAACTGTTTTTT. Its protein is CASSYYSSTNEKLFF. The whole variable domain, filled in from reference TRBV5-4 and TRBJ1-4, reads ETGVTQSPTHLIKTRGQQVTLRCSSQSGHNTVSWYQQALGQGPQFIFQYYREEENGRGNFPPRFSGLQFPNYSSELNVNALELDDSALYLCASSYYSSTNEKLFFGSGTQLSVL.